The sequence of this T cell receptor beta chain was determined in a study of vaccination and CD4 T cells after COVID-19 (dated 2022 in TCRdb). A note on the overall study: SARS-CoV-2 positivity had been established in the convalescent patients by nasal swab PCR, and mild disease was recorded in roughly ten of these patients and severe disease in one. In under twelve COVID-19 convalescent patients and a few infection-naive healthy vaccine recipients, researchers compared the spike-specific CD4+ TCR repertoire from before mRNA vaccination with the repertoire from after. In the convalescent cohort there were six males and four females, among whom were two Hispanic individuals, seven Caucasians, two Asians and one multiracial person. Post-vaccine blood samples were taken a median of around 77 days after the second vaccine dose, with a range of about 13 to 241 days. Culture stimuli were overlapping spike peptide pools from SARS-CoV-2 and from the common cold coronaviruses HCoV-NL63, HCoV-OC43 and HCoV-229E. In control cultures, a CEFX viral epitope pool was used as positive control, an HIV-1 Nef peptide pool was used as negative control, or no peptide was added. Participants received two doses of either the Pfizer-BioNTech BNT162b2 vaccine (n=8) or the Moderna mRNA-1273 vaccine (n=2). Post-COVID blood samples were collected from convalescent patients a median of about 92 days after diagnosis, with a range of roughly 35 to 180 days.

Library construction relied on PCR. TCR sequencing of DNA from cultured CD4+ T cells used the Oncomine TCR Beta short-read assay at the Johns Hopkins FTIC core. Genomic DNA was extracted from the cultured CD4+ T cells with the QIAamp micro DNA kit. Oncomine TCR Beta libraries made from cultured CD4+ T cells were pooled using unique dual indexes and sequenced on an Illumina iSeq 100. Processing in the source paper ran as follows. Non-productive sequences were removed, and CDR3s not starting with C, not ending with F or W, or shorter than 7 amino acids were discarded. The MANAFEST web application identified antigen-specific clonotypes by comparing peptide-stimulated wells against reference wells and other culture wells. For a clone to be called positive, the clone needed an FDR below 0.05, an odds ratio above 5, and a productive frequency above 0.1% in at least two of three replicate wells. A clonotype counted as cross-reactive if it showed significant expansion both in the SARS-CoV-2 spike wells and in at least one common cold coronavirus spike condition. CDR3 homology was assessed with Levenshtein distances (stringdist) and unrooted phylogenetic trees (ape) in R version 3.6.1. TCRdb handled the public reads itself, with Q25 trimming in fastp and clone calling in MiXCR, and kept productive beta chains. Rows with one shared CDR3 protein collapse into an entry with the most common genes and DNA. These V and J calls derive from TCRdb rather than the authors' analysis. The sample has thousands of distinct CDR3 sequences on record, 21% of them singletons. The ten biggest clones cover 45% to 55% of the sample.

This clonotype has a handful of counts. Which antigen it targets is not known. No base quality values were provided; no much bigger clone lies one nucleotide off. The sample's treatment or condition label, decoded: roughly 10-day PBMC culture with coronavirus spike peptide pools or control peptides (ViraFEST assay). The ViraFEST assay was used in the study, in which antigen-specific T cells were expanded with peptide pools and expanded clonotypes were subsequently identified by TCR sequencing. The positive SARS-CoV-2 PCR tests of the convalescent patients were dated from March to December 2020, before the Alpha, Beta and Delta variants emerged in the United States. PBMCs were cultured at two million per well in IMDM supplemented with approximately 4.7% human AB serum and approximately 10 IU/ml IL-2, with about 11 ug/ml peptide pools added. On days 3 and 7, half of the culture medium was replaced with fresh IL-2-containing medium. CD4+ T cells were isolated after around 9 days of culture through negative selection using the EasySep CD4+ T cell isolation kit. PBMCs were separated from whole blood using Ficoll-Paque Plus gradient centrifugation and then either used fresh or cryopreserved at -140C. Each culture condition was generally run in triplicate wells.

The germline V and J ends show losses of 5 bases and 5 bases respectively, and no gene match explains 5 bases of the junction. The CDR3 spans 15 residues, from the cysteine through the phenylalanine. Only the CDR3 part of the read is kept: 45 bases, read in frame from the first base. CDR1 SGHTA and CDR2 FQGNSA were looked up in the germline V gene. The investigation overall reported the following: In convalescent patients, nearly all vaccine-specific clones (304 of 307) were found to be mono-reactive for SARS-CoV-2 spike rather than cross-reactive with common cold coronaviruses. The study included relatively few convalescent patients and did not analyze early timepoints after natural infection. Among convalescent patients, a median about 86% of the SARS-CoV-2-reactive clones seen after vaccination appeared only after vaccination, which suggests priming specific to the vaccine. The median count of SARS-CoV-2-reactive clonotypes went up from 21 after infection to 35 to 40 after vaccination, although the change was not significant.

The TCR sequence derives from a human donor who had recovered from COVID-19. Sequencing was performed on CD4+ T cells from blood, cultured in vitro, taken after SARS-CoV-2 vaccination. The V gene is TRBV7-2 and the J gene is TRBJ2-2; 10 junctional bases match TRBD1. The CDR3 region reads CASSPRQGATGELFF. Here is the DNA: TGTGCCAGCAGCCCTCGACAGGGGGCGACCGGGGAGCTGTTTTTT.